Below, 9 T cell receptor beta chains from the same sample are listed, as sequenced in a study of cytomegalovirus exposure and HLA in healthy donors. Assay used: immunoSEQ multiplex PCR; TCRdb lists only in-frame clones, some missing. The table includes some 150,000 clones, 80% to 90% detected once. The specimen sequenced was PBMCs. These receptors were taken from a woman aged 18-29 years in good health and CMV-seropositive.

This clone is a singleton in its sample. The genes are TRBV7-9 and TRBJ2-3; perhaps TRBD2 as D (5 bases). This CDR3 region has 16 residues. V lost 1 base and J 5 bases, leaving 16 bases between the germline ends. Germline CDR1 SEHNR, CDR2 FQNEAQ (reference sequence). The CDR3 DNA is TGTGCCAGCAGCTTAGTCGGTTTGAGGGCCGAAGATACGCAGTATTTT. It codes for CASSLVGLRAEDTQYF.

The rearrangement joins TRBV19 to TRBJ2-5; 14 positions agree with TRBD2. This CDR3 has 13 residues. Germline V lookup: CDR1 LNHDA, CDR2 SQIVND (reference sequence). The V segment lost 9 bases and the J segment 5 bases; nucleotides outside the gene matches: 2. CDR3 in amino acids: CASGLAGGETQYF. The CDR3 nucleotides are TGTGCCAGCGGACTAGCGGGGGGCGAGACCCAGTACTTC.

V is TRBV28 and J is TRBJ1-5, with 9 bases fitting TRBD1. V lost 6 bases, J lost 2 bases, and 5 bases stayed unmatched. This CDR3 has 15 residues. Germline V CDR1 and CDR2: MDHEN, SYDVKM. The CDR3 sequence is CASSLDRGGNQPQHF. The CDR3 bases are TGTGCCAGCAGCTTGGACAGGGGTGGCAATCAGCCCCAGCATTTT.

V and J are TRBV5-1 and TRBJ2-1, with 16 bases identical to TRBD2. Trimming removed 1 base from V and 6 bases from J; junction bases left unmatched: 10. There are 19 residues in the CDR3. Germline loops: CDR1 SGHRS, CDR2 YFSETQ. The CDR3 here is CASSLSGTSGGAALNEQFF. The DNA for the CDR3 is TGCGCCAGCAGCTTGAGTGGGACTAGCGGGGGGGCAGCCCTCAATGAGCAGTTCTTC.

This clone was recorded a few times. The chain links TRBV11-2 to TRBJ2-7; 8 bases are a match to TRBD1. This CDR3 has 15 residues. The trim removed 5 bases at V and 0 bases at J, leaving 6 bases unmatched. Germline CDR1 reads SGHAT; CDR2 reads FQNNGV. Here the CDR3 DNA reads TGTGCCAGCAGCCCCGGGACAGGCCTCTCCTACGAGCAGTACTTC. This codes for CASSPGTGLSYEQYF.

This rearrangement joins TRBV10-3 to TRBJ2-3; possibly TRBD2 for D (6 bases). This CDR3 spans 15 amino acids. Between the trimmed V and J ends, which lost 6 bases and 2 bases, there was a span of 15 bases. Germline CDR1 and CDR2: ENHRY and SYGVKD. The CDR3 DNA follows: TGTGCCATCAGGGGACTCGACAGCCTCACAGATACGCAGTATTTT. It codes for CAIRGLDSLTDTQYF.

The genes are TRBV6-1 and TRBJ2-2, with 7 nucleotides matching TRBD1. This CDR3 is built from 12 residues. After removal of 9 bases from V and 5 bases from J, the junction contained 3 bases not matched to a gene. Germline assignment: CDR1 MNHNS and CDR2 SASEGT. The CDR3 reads CASEGATGELFF. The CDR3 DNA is TGTGCCAGTGAGGGGGCAACCGGGGAGCTGTTTTTT.

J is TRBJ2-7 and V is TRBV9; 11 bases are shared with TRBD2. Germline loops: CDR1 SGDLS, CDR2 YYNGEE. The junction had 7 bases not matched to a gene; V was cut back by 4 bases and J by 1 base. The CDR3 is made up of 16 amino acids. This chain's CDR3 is CASSPKTSGTSYEQYF. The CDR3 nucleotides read TGTGCCAGCAGCCCAAAGACTAGCGGGACTTCCTACGAGCAGTACTTC.

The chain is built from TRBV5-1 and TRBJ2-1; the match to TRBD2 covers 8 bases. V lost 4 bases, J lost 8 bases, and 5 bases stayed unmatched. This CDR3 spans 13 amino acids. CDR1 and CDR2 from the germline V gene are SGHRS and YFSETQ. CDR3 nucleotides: TGCGCCAGCAGCATCCTCGGGGGGGATGAGCAGTTCTTC. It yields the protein CASSILGGDEQFF.